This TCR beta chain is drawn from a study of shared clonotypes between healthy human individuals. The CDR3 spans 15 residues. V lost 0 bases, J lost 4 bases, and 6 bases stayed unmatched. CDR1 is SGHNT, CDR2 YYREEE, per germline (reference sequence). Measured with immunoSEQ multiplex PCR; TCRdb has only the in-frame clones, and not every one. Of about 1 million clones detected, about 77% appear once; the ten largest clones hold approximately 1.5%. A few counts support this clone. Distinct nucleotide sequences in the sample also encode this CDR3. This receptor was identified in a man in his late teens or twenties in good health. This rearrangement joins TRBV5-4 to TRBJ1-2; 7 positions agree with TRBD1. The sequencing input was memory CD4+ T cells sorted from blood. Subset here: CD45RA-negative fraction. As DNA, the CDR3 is TGTGCCAGCAGCTTGGTCGGAGGGGGCGCCTATGGCTACACCTTC. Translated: CASSLVGGGAYGYTF.